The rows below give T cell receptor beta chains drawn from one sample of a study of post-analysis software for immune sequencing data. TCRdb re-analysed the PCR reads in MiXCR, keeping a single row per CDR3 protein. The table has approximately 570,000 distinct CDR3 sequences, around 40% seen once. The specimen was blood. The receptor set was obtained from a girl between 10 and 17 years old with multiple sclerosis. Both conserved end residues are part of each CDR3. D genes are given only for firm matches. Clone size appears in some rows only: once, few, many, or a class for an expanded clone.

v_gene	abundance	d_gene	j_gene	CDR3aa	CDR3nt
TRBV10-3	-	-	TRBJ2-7	CAIRGQYTDSYKQYF	TGTGCCATCAGGGGACAATACACAGACTCCTACAAGCAGTACTTC
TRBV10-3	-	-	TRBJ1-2	CAISDSTGPAVGYTF	TGTGCCATCAGTGATTCAACGGGGCCGGCGGTGGGCTACACCTTC
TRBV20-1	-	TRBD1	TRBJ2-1	CSARANRDSYNEQFF	TGCAGTGCTAGAGCGAACCGGGACAGCTACAATGAGCAGTTCTTC
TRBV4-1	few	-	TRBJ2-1	CASSQVSGNRFF	TGCGCCAGCAGCCAAGTGTCTGGGAACCGGTTCTTC
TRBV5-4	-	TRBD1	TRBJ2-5	CASSLVGQVQETQYF	TGTGCCAGCAGCTTGGTGGGACAGGTGCAGGAAACCCAGTACTTC
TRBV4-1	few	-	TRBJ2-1	CASSKPLSSYNEQFF	TGCGCCAGCTCAAAGCCCCTGAGCTCCTACAATGAGCAGTTCTTC
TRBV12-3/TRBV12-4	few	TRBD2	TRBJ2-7	CASSLGGGSEQYF	TGTGCCAGCAGTTTAGGCGGGGGGAGCGAGCAGTACTTC
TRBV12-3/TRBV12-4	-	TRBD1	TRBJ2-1	CASSPRSGGNEQFF	TGTGCCAGCAGCCCTAGATCAGGGGGCAATGAGCAGTTCTTC
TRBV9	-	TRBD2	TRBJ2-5	CASSVRAGGRETQYF	TGTGCCAGCAGCGTCCGAGCGGGGGGGCGAGAGACCCAGTACTTC
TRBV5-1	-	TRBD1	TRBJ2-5	CASSYQQGYQGTQYF	TGCGCCAGCAGCTATCAACAGGGGTACCAAGGGACCCAGTACTTC
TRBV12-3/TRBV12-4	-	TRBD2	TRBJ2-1	CASIQGYSGRGNGQFF	TGTGCCAGCATCCAAGGGTATAGCGGGAGAGGCAATGGGCAGTTCTTC
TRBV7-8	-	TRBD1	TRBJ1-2	CATGQGSGYTF	TGTGCCACGGGACAGGGTAGTGGCTACACCTTC
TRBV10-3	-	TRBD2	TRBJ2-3	CALAASGAHTDTQYF	TGTGCACTAGCGGCTAGCGGGGCGCACACAGATACGCAGTATTTT
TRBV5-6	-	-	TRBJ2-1	CASIRTRDYNEQFF	TGTGCCAGCATCCGGACGAGGGATTACAATGAGCAGTTCTTC
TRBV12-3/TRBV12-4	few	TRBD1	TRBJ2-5	CASRPGQGAETQYF	TGTGCCAGCAGGCCGGGACAGGGCGCGGAGACCCAGTACTTC
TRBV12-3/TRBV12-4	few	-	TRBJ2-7	CASRQTGYYEQYF	TGTGCCAGCAGGCAGACAGGATACTACGAGCAGTACTTC
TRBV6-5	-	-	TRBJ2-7	CASSDSGHYEQYF	TGTGCCAGCAGTGACTCGGGGCACTACGAGCAGTACTTC
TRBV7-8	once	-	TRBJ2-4	CAIRSRGNGEAKNIQYF	TGTGCCATCAGGAGTCGAGGAAACGGAGAAGCCAAAAACATTCAGTACTTC
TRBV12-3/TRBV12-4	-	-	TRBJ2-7	CASTQGSYTYKQYF	TGTGCCAGCACCCAGGGCTCTTACACCTACAAGCAGTACTTC
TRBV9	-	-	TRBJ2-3	CASSVEGASFFTDTQYF	TGTGCCAGCAGCGTAGAAGGAGCGAGTTTCTTCACAGATACGCAGTATTTT
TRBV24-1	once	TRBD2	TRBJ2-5	CATSDTGTSGRTGETQYF	TGTGCCACCAGTGATACCGGGACTAGCGGGAGGACGGGGGAGACCCAGTACTTC
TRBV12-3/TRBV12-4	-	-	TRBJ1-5	CASSQGGMRQPQHF	TGTGCCAGCAGCCAAGGTGGTATGCGTCAGCCCCAGCATTTT
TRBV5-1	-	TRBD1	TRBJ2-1	CASSLWTGASGSYNEQFF	TGCGCCAGCAGCTTGTGGACAGGGGCTTCGGGCTCCTACAATGAGCAGTTCTTC
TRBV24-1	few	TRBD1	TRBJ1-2	CATSDPLTGTDNYGYTF	TGTGCCACCAGTGATCCCTTAACCGGGACAGATAACTATGGCTACACCTTC
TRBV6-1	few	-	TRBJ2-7	CASSEERDTNYEQYF	TGTGCCAGCAGTGAAGAGCGGGACACCAACTACGAGCAGTACTTC
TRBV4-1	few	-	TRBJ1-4	CASSQENEKLFF	TGCGCCAGCAGCCAAGAGAACGAAAAACTGTTTTTT